The source of this T cell receptor beta chain is a study of blood T cells in healthy people across ages. Drawn from each donor were about 9 milliliters of peripheral blood. For this clonotype: Its specificity is unknown.

Alongside a J-beta primer mix, a sample-barcoded 5' primer served in a second PCR lasting about 6 to 12 cycles. One entry per CDR3 protein, called by TCRdb with MiXCR from the 5' RACE reads. The sample holds approximately 690,000 distinct CDR3 sequences, around 41% seen once. Study-level findings and limits: Higher diversity, along with more naive CD4+ cells, distinguished long-lived donors from aged donors.

V shed 8 bases, J shed 7 bases, and the junction held 18 bases outside the gene matches. CDR3 length: 16 residues. Germline V gene lookup returns CDR1 SGHRS and CDR2 YFSETQ. Sequencing was done on a sample of blood. The chain joins TRBV5-1 to TRBJ2-1; TRBD1 agrees at 7 bases. The receptor was derived from a man at least 80 years old in good health. The CDR3 DNA sequence: TGCGCCAGTAGCAATGCCACAGGGGCCTGGGGAAATGAGCAGTTCTTC. Translating gives CASSNATGAWGNEQFF.